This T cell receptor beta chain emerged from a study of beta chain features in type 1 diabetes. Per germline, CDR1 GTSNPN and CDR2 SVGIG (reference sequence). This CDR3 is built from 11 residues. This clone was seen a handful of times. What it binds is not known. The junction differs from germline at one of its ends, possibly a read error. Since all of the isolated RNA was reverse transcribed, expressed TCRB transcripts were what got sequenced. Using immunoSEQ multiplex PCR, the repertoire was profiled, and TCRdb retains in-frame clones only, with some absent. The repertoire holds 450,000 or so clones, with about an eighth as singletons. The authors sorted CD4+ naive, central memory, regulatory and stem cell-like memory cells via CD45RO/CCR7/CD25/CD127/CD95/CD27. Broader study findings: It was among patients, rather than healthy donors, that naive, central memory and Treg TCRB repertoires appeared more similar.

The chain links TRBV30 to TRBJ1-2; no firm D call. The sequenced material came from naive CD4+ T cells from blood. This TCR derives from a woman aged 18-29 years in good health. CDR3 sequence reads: CGWSVGDGYTF. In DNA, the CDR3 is TGTGGCTGGAGTGTTGGGGATGGCTACACCTTC.